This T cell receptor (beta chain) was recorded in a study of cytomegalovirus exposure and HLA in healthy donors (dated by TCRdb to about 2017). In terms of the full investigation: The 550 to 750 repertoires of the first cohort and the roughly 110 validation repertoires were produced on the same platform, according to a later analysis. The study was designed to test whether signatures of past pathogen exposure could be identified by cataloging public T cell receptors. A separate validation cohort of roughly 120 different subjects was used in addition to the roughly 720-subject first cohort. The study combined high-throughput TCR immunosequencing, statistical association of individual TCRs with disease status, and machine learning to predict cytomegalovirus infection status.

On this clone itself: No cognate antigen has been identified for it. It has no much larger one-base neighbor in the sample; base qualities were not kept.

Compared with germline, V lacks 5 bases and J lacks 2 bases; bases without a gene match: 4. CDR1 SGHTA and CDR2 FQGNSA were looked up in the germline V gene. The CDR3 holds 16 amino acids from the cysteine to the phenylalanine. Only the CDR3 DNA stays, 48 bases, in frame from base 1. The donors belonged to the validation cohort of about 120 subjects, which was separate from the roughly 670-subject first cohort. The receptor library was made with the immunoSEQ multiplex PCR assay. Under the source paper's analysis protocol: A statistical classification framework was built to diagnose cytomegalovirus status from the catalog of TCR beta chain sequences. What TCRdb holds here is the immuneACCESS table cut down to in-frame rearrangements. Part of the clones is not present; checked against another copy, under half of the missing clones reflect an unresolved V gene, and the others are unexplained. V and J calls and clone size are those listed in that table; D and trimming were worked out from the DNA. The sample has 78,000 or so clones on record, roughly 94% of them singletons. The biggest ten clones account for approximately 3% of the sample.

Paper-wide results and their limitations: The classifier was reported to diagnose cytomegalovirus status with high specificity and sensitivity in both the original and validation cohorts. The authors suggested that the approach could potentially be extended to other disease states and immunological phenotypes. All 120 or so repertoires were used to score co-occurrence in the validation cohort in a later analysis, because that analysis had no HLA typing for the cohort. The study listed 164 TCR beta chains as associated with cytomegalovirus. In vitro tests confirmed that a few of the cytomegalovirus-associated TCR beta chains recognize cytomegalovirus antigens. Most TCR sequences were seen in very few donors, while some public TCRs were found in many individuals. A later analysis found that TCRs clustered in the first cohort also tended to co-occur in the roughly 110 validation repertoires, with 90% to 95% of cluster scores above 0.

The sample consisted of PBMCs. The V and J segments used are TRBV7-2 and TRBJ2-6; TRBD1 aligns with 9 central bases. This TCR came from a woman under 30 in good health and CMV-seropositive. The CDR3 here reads CASSEDRGTGANVLTF. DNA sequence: TGTGCCAGCAGCGAGGACAGGGGTACTGGGGCCAACGTCCTGACTTTC.